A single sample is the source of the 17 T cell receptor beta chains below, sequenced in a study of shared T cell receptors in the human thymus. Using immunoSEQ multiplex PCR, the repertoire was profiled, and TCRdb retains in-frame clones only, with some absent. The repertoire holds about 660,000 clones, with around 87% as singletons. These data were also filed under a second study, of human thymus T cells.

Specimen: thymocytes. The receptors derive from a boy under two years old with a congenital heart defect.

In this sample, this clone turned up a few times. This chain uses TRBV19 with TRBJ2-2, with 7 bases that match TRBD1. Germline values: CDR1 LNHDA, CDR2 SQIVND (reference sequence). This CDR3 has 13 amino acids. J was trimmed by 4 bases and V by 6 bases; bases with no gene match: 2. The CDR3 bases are TGTGCCAGTAGGTACAGGGGCACCGGGGAGCTGTTTTTT. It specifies CASRYRGTGELFF.

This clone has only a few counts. The chain's CDR3 is CASSLVGAGSYEQYF. The CDR3 DNA reads as TGTGCCAGCAGCTTAGTTGGGGCCGGCTCCTACGAGCAGTACTTC. This chain links TRBV7-6 with TRBJ2-7, with D perhaps TRBD1 (5 bases). The germline V gene has CDR1 SGHVS and CDR2 FNYEAQ. The CDR3 length is 15 residues. Trimming cost V 1 base and J 0 bases, with 10 bases left between them.

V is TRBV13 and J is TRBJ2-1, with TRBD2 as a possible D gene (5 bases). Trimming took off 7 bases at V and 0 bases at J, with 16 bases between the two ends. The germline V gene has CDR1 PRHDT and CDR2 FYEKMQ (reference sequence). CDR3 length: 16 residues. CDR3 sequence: CASTPFPGSSYNEQFF. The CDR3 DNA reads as TGTGCCAGCACGCCTTTCCCGGGGAGCTCCTACAATGAGCAGTTCTTC.

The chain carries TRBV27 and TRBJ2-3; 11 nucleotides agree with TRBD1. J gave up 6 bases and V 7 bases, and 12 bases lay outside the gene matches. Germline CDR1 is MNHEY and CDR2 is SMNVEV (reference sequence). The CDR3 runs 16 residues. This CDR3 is CASTLFPGQGVDTQYF. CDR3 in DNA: TGTGCCAGCACCCTCTTCCCGGGACAGGGGGTCGATACGCAGTATTTT.

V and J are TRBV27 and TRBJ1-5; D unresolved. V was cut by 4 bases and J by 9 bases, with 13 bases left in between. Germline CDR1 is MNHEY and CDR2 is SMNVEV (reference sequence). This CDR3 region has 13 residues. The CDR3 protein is CASSSGLLGPQHF. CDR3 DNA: TGTGCCAGCAGTTCCGGTCTCCTAGGGCCCCAGCATTTT.

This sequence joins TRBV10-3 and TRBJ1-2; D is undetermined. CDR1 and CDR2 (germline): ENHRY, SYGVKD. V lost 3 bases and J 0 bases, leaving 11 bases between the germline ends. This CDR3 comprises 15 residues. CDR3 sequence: CAISDDFMANYGYTF. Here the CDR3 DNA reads TGTGCCATCAGTGACGACTTCATGGCTAACTATGGCTACACCTTC.

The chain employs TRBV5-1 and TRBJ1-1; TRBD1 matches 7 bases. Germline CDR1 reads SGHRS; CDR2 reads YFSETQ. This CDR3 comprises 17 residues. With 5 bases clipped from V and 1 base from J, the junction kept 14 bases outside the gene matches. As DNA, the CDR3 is TGCGCCAGCAGAACCCCGAATAAACAGGGGAAGAACACTGAAGCTTTCTTT. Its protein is CASRTPNKQGKNTEAFF.

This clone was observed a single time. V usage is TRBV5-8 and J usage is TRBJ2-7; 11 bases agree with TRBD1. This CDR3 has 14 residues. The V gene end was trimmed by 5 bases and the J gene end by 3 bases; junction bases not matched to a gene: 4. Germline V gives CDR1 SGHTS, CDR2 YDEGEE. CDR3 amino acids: CASRAGTGGYEQYF. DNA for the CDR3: TGTGCCAGCAGGGCCGGGACAGGGGGCTACGAGCAGTACTTC. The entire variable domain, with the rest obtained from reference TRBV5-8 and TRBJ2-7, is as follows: EAGVTQSPTHLIKTRGQQATLRCSPISGHTSVYWYQQALGLGLQFLLWYDEGEERNRGNFPPRFSGRQFPNYSSELNVNALELEDSALYLCASRAGTGGYEQYFGPGTRLTVT.

The CDR3: CASSICRHTGELFF. DNA of the CDR3: TGTGCCAGTAGTATTTGCAGGCACACCGGGGAGCTGTTTTTT. The chain carries TRBV19 and TRBJ2-2; D ambiguous. The CDR3 is 14 residues long. The V and J ends lost 3 bases and 3 bases respectively, with 8 bases between them. Germline-derived CDR1 and CDR2 are LNHDA and SQIVND (reference sequence).

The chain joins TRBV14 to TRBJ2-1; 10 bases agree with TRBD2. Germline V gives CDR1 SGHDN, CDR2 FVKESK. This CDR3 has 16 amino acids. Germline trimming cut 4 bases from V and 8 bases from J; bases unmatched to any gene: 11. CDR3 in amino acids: CASSPLPSGSLDEQFF. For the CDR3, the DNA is TGTGCCAGCAGCCCCCTACCTAGCGGGAGTCTCGATGAGCAGTTCTTC.

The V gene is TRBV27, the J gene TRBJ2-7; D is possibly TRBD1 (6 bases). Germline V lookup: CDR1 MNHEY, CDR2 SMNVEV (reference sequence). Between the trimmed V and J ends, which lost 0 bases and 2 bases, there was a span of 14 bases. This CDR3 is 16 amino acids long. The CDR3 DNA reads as TGTGCCAGCAGTTTATCTGGGGGACACTTCCCCTACGAGCAGTACTTC. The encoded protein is CASSLSGGHFPYEQYF.

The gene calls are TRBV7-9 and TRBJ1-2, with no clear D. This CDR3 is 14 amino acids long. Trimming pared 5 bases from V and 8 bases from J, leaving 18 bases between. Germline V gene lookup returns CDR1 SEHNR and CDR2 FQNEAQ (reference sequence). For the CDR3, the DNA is TGTGCCAGCAGCCCCATCCCCAGGAACCGGGGCTACACCTTC. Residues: CASSPIPRNRGYTF.

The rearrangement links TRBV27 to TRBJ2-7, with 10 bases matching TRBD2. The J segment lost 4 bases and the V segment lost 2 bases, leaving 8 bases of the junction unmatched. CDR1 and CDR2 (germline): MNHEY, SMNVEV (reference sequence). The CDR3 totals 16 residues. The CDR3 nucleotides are TGTGCCAGCAGTTTACTGTCTAGCGGGAGTTGGTACGAGCAGTACTTC. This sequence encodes CASSLLSSGSWYEQYF.

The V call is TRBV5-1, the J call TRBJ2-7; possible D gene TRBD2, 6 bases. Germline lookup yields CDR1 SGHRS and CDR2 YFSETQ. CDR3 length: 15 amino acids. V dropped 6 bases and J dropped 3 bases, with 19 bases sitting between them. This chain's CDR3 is CASNTNGTGHYEQYF. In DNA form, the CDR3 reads TGCGCCAGCAACACCAACGGGACTGGACACTACGAGCAGTACTTC.

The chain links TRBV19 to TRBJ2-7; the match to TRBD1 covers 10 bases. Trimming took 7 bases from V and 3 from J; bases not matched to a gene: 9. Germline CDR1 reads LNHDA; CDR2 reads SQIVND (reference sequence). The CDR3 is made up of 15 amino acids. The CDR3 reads CASTSGGTGVYEQYF. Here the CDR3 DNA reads TGTGCCAGTACCTCCGGGGGGACAGGGGTCTACGAGCAGTACTTC.

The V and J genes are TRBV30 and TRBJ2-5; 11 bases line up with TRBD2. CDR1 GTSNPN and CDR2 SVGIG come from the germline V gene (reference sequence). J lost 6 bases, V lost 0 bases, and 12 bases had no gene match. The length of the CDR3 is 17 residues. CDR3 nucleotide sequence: TGTGCCTGGAGTGTAACTATAGGAACTAGCGGGAGAAAGACCCAGTACTTC. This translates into CAWSVTIGTSGRKTQYF. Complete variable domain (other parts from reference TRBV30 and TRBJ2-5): SQTIHQWPATLVQPVGSPLSLECTVEGTSNPNLYWYRQAAGRGLQLLFYSVGIGQISSEVPQNLSASRPQDRQFILSSKKLLLSDSGFYLCAWSVTIGTSGRKTQYFGPGTRLLVL.

CDR3 in amino acids: CASSPIPPADTIYF. The DNA of the CDR3 is TGTGCCAGCAGTCCGATCCCCCCTGCGGACACCATATATTTT. The rearrangement uses TRBV7-9 and TRBJ1-3; D unclear. From germline, CDR1 is SEHNR and CDR2 FQNEAQ (reference sequence). Trimming shortened V by 6 bases and J by 8 bases, and 17 bases separated the two germline ends. This CDR3 has 14 residues. Full variable domain (remainder filled in from reference TRBV7-9 and TRBJ1-3): DTGVSQNPRHKITKRGQNVTFRCDPISEHNRLYWYRQTLGQGPEFLTYFQNEAQLEKSRLLSDRFSAERPKGSFSTLEIQRTEQGDSAMYLCASSPIPPADTIYFGEGSWLTVV.